A selection of T cell receptor beta chains follows, all from one sample in a study of blood T cell repertoires in COVID-19. Assay: immunoSEQ multiplex PCR; the TCRdb copy retains only in-frame clones and omits some. Among a few hundred thousand clones listed, around 80% were seen once. The specimen was PBMCs or T cells enriched from blood (not recorded which). These receptors were collected from a man aged 30-40 years with acute COVID-19. CDR3s leave out the opening cysteine and the closing phenylalanine or tryptophan.

V,J,CDR3
TRBV4-1,TRBJ1-4,ASSQAGGLMKELF
TRBV6-2/TRBV6-3,TRBJ1-2,ASSYGEQQALNYGYT
TRBV18,TRBJ1-5,ASSVRTVNNQPQH
TRBV7-6,TRBJ1-5,ASSPTGYQPQH
TRBV6-5,TRBJ2-1,ASTTGYFTEQF
TRBV11-3,TRBJ2-5,ASSSPLAGETQY
TRBV28,TRBJ2-3,ASKSGGGGTDTQY
TRBV7-2,TRBJ2-2,ASRGPPIAGTGELF
TRBV5-1,TRBJ2-1,ASSYTSGGYNEQF
TRBV27,TRBJ1-6,ATKSTPTPLH
TRBV19,TRBJ1-4,ASSSPAGTGPNEKLF
TRBV12-3/TRBV12-4,TRBJ2-3,ASSTLALDTQY
TRBV28,TRBJ2-1,ASSHQRGGLNNEQF
TRBV19,TRBJ1-1,ASSIGGHLNTEAF
TRBV7-9,TRBJ1-4,ASSLARRSNEKLF
TRBV7-9,TRBJ1-6,ATTSQSSYNSPLH
TRBV7-6,TRBJ1-1,ASSVTGQNTEAF
TRBV6-1,TRBJ1-5,ASSERALGRGNQPQH
TRBV6-5,TRBJ1-1,ASSPPGANTEAF
TRBV7-2,TRBJ1-1,ASSTGQRTEAF
TRBV6-4,TRBJ2-1,ASSTSGGAPWEQF
TRBV7-2,TRBJ1-5,ASSLGQDSNQPQH
TRBV5-4,TRBJ1-6,ASSLVGTVPTSPLH
TRBV28,TRBJ2-2,ASSLILSTGELF
TRBV12-3/TRBV12-4,TRBJ1-2,ASSLRGGYGYT
TRBV4-1,TRBJ1-6,ASTTIDSTSPLH
TRBV7-2,TRBJ1-5,ASSLDSGLLGNQPQH
TRBV7-9,TRBJ1-2,ASSLYRVENPANYGYT
TRBV18,TRBJ1-2,ASSPMTGWDSYGYT
TRBV7-9,TRBJ1-1,ASSLSAGMNTEAF
TRBV27,TRBJ1-2,ASSFRGGGYT
TRBV5-6,TRBJ2-3,ASSWGTRGASTDTQY
TRBV19,TRBJ1-4,ASSIAGETNEKLF
TRBV7-2,TRBJ2-5,ASNSPGQGSETQY
TRBV6-1,TRBJ2-5,ASSEHRGGQTQY
TRBV10-2,TRBJ2-1,ASSKSGGYNEQF
TRBV7-8,TRBJ1-5,ASSLASGKQPQH
TRBV10-2,TRBJ2-3,ASRQRGSTDTQY
TRBV10-2,TRBJ1-6,ASSGQTASPLH
TRBV9,TRBJ1-2,ASSAAGTGGANGYT
TRBV4-3,TRBJ2-5,ASSQGEAGRETQY
TRBV7-6,TRBJ2-1,ASSPPGVAGLMSF
TRBV19,TRBJ1-1,ASSTGGGTEAF
TRBV5-1,TRBJ2-1,ASSLQGYAQF
TRBV5-1,TRBJ2-2,ASSPGLAGGLSGELF
TRBV7-3,TRBJ1-6,ASSSNPRTGSSYNSPLH
TRBV7-6,TRBJ2-2,ASSLIAGGVTGELF
TRBV24-1,TRBJ1-1,ATAQAGRAF
TRBV5-1,TRBJ1-3,ASSSGLGTPGNTIY
TRBV7-3,TRBJ2-5,ASSLIGQVQETQY
TRBV18,TRBJ2-3,ASSPAAGARDTQY
TRBV5-1,TRBJ1-1,ASSLPPVRDRNTEAF
TRBV29-1,TRBJ2-2,SVAGHNTGELF
TRBV27,TRBJ1-5,ASRPERSNQPQH
TRBV20-1,TRBJ2-1,SASRDTDKQF
TRBV5-4,TRBJ1-1,ASRIQGDTEAF
TRBV5-8,TRBJ1-4,ASSSPDRRSEKLF
TRBV5-5,TRBJ1-2,ASSLGDSTDT